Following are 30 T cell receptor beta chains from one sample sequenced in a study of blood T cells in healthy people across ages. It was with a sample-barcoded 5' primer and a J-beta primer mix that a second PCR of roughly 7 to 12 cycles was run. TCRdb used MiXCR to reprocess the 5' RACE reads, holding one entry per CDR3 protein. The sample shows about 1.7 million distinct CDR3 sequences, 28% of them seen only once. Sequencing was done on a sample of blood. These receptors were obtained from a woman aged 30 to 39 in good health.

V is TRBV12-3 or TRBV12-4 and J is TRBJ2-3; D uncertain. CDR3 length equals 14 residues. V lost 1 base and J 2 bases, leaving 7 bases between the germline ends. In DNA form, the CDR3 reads TGTGCCAGCAGTTTAGGGGCCCACACAGATACGCAGTATTTT. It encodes CASSLGAHTDTQYF.

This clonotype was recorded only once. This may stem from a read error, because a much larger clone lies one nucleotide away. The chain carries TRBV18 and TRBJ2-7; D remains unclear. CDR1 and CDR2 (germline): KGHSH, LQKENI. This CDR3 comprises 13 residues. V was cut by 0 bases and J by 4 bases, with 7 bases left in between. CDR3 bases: TGTGCCAGCTCACCACCCAACAGATACGAGCAGTACTTC. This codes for CASSPPNRYEQYF.

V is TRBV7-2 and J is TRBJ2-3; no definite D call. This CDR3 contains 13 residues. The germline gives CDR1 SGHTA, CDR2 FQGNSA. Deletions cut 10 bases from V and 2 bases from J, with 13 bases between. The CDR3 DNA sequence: TGTGCCACCCAGTTGCGGACCACAGATACGCAGTATTTT. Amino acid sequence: CATQLRTTDTQYF.

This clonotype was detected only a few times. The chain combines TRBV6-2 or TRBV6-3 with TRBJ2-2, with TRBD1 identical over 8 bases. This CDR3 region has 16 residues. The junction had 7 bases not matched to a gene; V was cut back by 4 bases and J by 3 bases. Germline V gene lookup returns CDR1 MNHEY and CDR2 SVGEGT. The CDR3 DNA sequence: TGTGCCAGCAGTTCTCCGACAGGGGAAGACACCGGGGAGCTGTTTTTT. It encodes CASSSPTGEDTGELFF.

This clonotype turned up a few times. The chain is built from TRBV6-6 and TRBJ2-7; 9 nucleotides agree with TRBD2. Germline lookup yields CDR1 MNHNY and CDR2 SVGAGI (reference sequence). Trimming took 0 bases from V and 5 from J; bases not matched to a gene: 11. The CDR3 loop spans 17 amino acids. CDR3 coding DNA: TGTGCCAGCAGTTACTCAGGTGGGGCGGGAGGGCCCCACGAGCAGTACTTC. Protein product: CASSYSGGAGGPHEQYF.

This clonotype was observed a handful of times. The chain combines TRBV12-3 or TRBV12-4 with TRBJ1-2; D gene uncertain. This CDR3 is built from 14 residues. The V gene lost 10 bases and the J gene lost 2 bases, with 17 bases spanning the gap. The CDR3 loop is CATSIRNSNYGYTF. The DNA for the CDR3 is TGTGCCACCAGCATCAGAAATTCGAACTATGGCTACACCTTC.

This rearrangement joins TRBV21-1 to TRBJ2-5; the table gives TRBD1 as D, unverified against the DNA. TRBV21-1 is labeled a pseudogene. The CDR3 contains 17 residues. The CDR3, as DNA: TGTGCCAGCAGCAAAGTACAGGCGGGGTGGGACCAAGAGACCCAGTACTTC. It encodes CASSKVQAGWDQETQYF.

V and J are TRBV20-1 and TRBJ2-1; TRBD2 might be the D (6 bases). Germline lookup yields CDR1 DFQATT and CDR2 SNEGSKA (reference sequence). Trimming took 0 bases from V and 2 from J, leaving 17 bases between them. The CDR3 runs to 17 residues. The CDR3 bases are TGCAGTGCTAGAGATTGGAGGCCGGGAGTCGCCTACAATGAGCAGTTCTTC. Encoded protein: CSARDWRPGVAYNEQFF.

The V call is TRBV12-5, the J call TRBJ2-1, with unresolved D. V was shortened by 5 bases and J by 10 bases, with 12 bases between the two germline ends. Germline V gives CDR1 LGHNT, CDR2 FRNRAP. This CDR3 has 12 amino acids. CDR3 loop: CASGPTGYEQFF. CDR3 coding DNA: TGTGCTAGTGGTCCTACCGGCTACGAGCAGTTCTTC.

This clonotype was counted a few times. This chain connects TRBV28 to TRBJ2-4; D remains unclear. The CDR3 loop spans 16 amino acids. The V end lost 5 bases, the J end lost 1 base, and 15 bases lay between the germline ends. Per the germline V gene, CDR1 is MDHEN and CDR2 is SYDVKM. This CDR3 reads CASSPLTRVAKNIQYF. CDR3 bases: TGTGCCAGCAGTCCTCTGACAAGGGTGGCCAAAAACATTCAGTACTTC.

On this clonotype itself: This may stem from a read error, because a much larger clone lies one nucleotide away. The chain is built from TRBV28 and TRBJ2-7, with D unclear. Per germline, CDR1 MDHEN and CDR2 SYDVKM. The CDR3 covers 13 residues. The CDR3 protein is CASSLWPSDEQYF. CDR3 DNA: TGTGCCAGCAGTTTATGGCCCTCCGACGAGCAGTACTTC.

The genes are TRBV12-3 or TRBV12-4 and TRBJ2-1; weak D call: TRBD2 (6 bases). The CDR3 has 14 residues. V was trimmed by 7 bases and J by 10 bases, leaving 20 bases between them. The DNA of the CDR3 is TGTGCCAGCACCTACGGCTCGCGTGGAGGGGAGCAGTTCTTC. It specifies CASTYGSRGGEQFF.

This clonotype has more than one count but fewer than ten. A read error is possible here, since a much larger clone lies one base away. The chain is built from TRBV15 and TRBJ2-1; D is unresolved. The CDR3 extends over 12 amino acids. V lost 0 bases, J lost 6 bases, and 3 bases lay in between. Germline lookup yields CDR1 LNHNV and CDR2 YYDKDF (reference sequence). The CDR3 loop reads CATSREGNEQFF. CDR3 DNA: TGTGCCACCAGCAGAGAAGGCAATGAGCAGTTCTTC.

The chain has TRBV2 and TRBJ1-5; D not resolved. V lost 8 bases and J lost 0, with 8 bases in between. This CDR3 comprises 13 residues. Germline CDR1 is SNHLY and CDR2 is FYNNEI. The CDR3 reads CASGGDSNQPQHF. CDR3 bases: TGTGCCAGCGGTGGGGATAGCAATCAGCCCCAGCATTTT.

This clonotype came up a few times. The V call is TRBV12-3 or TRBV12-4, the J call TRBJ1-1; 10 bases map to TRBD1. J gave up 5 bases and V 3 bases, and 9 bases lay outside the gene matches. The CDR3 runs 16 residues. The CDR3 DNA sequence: TGTGCCAGCAGTTTCCGCCAGGGACAGGGGAAGACTGAAGCTTTCTTT. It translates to CASSFRQGQGKTEAFF.

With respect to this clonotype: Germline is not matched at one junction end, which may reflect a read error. CDR3 in DNA: TGCAGCGTTTTGTTGAGGGGGGCACGGAATGGGCAGTTCTTC. This sequence encodes CSVLLRGARNGQFF. The V call is TRBV29-1, the J call TRBJ2-1; D is tentatively TRBD1 or TRBD2 (6 bases each). The CDR3 length is 14 residues. Per germline, CDR1 SQVTM and CDR2 ANQGSEA.

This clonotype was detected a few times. The DNA of the CDR3 is TGTGCCAGCAGCACAGGGGCGAGTAATGAAAAACTGTTTTTT. It codes for CASSTGASNEKLFF. The chain uses TRBV28 and TRBJ1-4; 7 bases line up with TRBD1. The J segment lost 4 bases and the V segment lost 6 bases, leaving 5 bases of the junction unmatched. The CDR3 has 14 amino acids. From germline, CDR1 is MDHEN and CDR2 SYDVKM.

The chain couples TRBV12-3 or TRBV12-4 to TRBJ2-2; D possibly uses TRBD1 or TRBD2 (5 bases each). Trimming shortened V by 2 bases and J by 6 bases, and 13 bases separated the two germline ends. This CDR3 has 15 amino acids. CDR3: CASSLRGALSGELFF. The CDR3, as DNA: TGTGCCAGCAGTTTAAGAGGGGCCCTATCCGGGGAGCTGTTTTTT.

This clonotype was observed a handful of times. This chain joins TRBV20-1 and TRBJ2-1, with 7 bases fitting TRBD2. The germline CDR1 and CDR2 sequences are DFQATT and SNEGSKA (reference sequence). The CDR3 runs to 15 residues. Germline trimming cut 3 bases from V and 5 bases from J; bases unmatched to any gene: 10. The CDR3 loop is CSARELGAGHNEQFF. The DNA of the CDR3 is TGCAGTGCTAGGGAACTCGGAGCGGGGCACAATGAGCAGTTCTTC.

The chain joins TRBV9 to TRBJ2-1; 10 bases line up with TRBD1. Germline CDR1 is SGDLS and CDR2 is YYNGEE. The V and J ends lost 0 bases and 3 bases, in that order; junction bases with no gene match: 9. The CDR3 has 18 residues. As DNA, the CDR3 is TGTGCCAGCAGCGTAGAGGGACAGGGGCCGCGTCGCTACAATGAGCAGTTCTTC. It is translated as CASSVEGQGPRRYNEQFF.

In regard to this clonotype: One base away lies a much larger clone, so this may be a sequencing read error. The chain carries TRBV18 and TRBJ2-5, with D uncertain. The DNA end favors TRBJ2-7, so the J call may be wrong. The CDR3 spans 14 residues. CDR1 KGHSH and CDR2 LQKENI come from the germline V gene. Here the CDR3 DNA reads TGTGCCGGCTCACCGGACCCGTTCACGACCGAGCAGTACTTC. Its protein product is CAGSPDPFTTEQYF.

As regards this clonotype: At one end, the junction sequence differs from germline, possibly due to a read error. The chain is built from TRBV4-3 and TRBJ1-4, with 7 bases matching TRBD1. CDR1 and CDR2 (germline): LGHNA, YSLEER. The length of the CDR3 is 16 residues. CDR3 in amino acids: CASGQDEDRAGEKLFF. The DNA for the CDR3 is TGCGCCAGCGGCCAAGATGAAGACAGGGCCGGCGAAAAACTGTTTTTT.

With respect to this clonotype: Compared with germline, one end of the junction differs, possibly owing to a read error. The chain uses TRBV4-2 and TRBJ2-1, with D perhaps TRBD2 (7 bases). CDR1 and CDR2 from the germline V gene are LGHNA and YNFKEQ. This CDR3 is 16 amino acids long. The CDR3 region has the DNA TGTGCCAGCAGCGTACGGGGGGCGAACTCCCACAATGAGCAGTTCTTC. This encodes CASSVRGANSHNEQFF.

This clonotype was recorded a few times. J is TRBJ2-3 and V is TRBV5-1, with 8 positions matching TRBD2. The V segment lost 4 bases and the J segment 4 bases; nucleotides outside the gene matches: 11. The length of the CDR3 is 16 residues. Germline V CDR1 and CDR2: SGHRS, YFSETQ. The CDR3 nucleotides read TGCGCCAGCAGCCAACTTCCGGGACTAGGATCAGATACGCAGTATTTT. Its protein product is CASSQLPGLGSDTQYF.

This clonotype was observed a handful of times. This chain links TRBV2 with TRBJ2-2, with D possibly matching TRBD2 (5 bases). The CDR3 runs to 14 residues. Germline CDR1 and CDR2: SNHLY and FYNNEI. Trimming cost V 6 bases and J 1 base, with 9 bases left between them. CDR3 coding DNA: TGTGCCAGCAGCCCCGGGGAGAACACCGGGGAGCTGTTTTTT. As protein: CASSPGENTGELFF.

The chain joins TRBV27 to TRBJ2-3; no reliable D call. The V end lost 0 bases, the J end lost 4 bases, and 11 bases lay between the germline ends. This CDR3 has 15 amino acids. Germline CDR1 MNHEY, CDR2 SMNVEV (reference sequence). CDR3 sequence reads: CASSLSKGSADTQYF. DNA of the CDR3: TGTGCCAGCAGTTTATCGAAGGGAAGCGCAGATACGCAGTATTTT.

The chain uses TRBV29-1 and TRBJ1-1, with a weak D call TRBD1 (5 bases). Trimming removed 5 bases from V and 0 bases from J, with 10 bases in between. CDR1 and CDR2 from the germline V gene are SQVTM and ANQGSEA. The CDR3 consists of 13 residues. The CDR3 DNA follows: TGCAGCGTTAGGGGACTTATGAACACTGAAGCTTTCTTT. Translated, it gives CSVRGLMNTEAFF.

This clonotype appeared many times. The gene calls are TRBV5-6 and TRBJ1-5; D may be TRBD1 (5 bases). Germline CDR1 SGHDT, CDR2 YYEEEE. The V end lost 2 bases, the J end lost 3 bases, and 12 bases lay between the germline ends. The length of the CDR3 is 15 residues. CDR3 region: CASSFSGGSNQPQHF. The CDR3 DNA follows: TGTGCCAGCAGCTTTAGCGGGGGATCCAATCAGCCCCAGCATTTT.

The CDR3 loop reads CASSPGSGGGAKEQYF. CDR3 sequence (DNA): TGTGCCAGCAGCCCTGGTAGCGGGGGGGGCGCTAAGGAGCAGTACTTC. V and J are TRBV3-1 and TRBJ2-5, with 11 bases identical to TRBD2. Germline V lookup: CDR1 LGHDT, CDR2 YNNKEL (reference sequence). V lost 4 bases, J lost 11 bases, and 15 bases stayed unmatched. The CDR3 has 16 residues.

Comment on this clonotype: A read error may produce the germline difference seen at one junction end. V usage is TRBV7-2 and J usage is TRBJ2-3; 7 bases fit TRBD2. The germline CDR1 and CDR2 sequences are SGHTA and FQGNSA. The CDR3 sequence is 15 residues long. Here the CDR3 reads CASSLTGEGADTRYF. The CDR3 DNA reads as TGTGCCAGCAGCTTAACGGGGGAGGGTGCAGATACGCGGTATTTT.